The 18 T cell receptor beta chains reported below all come from one sample, sequenced in a study of cytomegalovirus exposure and HLA in healthy donors. PCR employed 60 Vbeta and 13 Jbeta primers. The protocol was immunoSEQ multiplex PCR, while the TCRdb copy is restricted to in-frame clones and leaves out a portion. The profile shows approximately 170,000 clones, over 70% of them singletons. Sequencing was done on a sample of PBMCs. The receptor set was obtained from a woman aged 40-49 years in good health and CMV-seropositive.

This clone was observed once. This chain links TRBV6-6 with TRBJ2-7; 9 bases are shared with TRBD1. This CDR3 region has 15 residues. V shed 2 bases and J 5 bases; nucleotides not matched to a gene: 7. Germline V gene lookup returns CDR1 MNHNY and CDR2 SVGAGI (reference sequence). DNA of the CDR3: TGTGCCAGCAGTTACAGTCCGGGACAGGGCAACGAGCAGTACTTC. It is translated as CASSYSPGQGNEQYF.

This clone was seen a handful of times. This chain connects TRBV11-2 to TRBJ2-1, with 7 bases lining up with TRBD1. With 1 base clipped from V and 4 bases from J, the junction kept 13 bases outside the gene matches. The CDR3 runs to 18 residues. Looked up from germline, CDR1 is SGHAT and CDR2 is FQNNGV. CDR3 loop: CASSLGRKRDRIYNEQFF. CDR3 nucleotides: TGTGCCAGCAGCTTAGGGAGGAAAAGGGACAGAATTTACAATGAGCAGTTCTTC.

The V gene is TRBV29-1, the J gene TRBJ1-6; D is ambiguous. The ends were cut back, 6 bases at V and 8 bases at J, with 14 bases in the middle. The CDR3 has 13 amino acids. Germline CDR1 reads SQVTM; CDR2 reads ANQGSEA. Here the CDR3 DNA reads TGCAGCGTCCAGACCCTCGAGGATTCACCCCTCCACTTT. Translating gives CSVQTLEDSPLHF.

The sample holds a few counts of this clone. The rearrangement links TRBV7-8 to TRBJ2-7, with D tentatively TRBD1 (6 bases). Germline V gene sequence: CDR1 SGHVS, CDR2 FQNEAQ. V lost 4 bases, J lost 0 bases, and 13 bases lay in between. The CDR3 is made up of 15 amino acids. CDR3 amino acids: CASSSDRMTSYEQYF. Written as DNA, the CDR3 is TGTGCCAGCAGCTCCGACAGGATGACCTCCTACGAGCAGTACTTC. Full variable domain (missing parts from reference TRBV7-8 and TRBJ2-7): GAGVSQSPRYKVAKRGQDVALRCDPISGHVSLFWYQQALGQGPEFLTYFQNEAQLDKSGLPSDRFFAERPEGSVSTLKIQRTQQEDSAVYLCASSSDRMTSYEQYFGPGTRLTVT.

The chain links TRBV10-3 to TRBJ2-7, with 10 bases fitting TRBD1. With V trimmed by 3 bases and J by 4 bases, 3 bases remained unmatched. CDR1 and CDR2 (germline): ENHRY, SYGVKD. The CDR3 covers 14 residues. The CDR3 reads CAISDGTGAYEQYF. The CDR3 nucleotides read TGTGCCATCAGTGATGGGACAGGGGCTTACGAGCAGTACTTC.

J is TRBJ2-7 and V is TRBV7-2, with a tentative D call TRBD2 (5 bases). The CDR3 is made up of 15 amino acids. V was shortened by 2 bases and J by 7 bases, with 18 bases between the two germline ends. The V gene's germline CDR1 is SGHTA and CDR2 FQGNSA. In DNA form, the CDR3 reads TGTGCCAGCAGCTTATCCCCCCTAGCCCGAGGGGAGCAGTACTTC. Its translation: CASSLSPLARGEQYF. Based on the CDR3 plus reference TRBV7-2 and TRBJ2-7, the full variable domain is GAGVSQSPSNKVTEKGKDVELRCDPISGHTALYWYRQSLGQGLEFLIYFQGNSAPDKSGLPSDRFSAERTGGSVSTLTIQRTQQEDSAVYLCASSLSPLARGEQYFGPGTRLTVT.

This sequence joins TRBV5-1 and TRBJ1-2; D unresolved. CDR1 and CDR2 from the germline V gene are SGHRS and YFSETQ. The V gene lost 0 bases and the J gene lost 7 bases, with 13 bases spanning the gap. CDR3 length equals 14 residues. For the CDR3, the DNA is TGCGCCAGCAGCTTGGGTTCCGGGGTTGGTGGCTACACCTTC. Amino acid sequence: CASSLGSGVGGYTF.

The V call is TRBV18, the J call TRBJ1-2; 8 positions match TRBD1. Unmatched junction bases numbered 19, after V lost 6 bases and J lost 4 bases. Germline V gives CDR1 KGHSH, CDR2 LQKENI. The CDR3 has 18 amino acids. The DNA for the CDR3 is TGTGCCAGCTCCCCCCTGGCTAAGGCAGGGGGCCCCAGCTATGGCTACACCTTC. Protein product: CASSPLAKAGGPSYGYTF.

This chain connects TRBV2 to TRBJ1-2; 7 nucleotides align to TRBD1. The CDR3 extends over 13 amino acids. Germline V CDR1 and CDR2: SNHLY, FYNNEI. J gave up 8 bases and V 4 bases, and 7 bases lay outside the gene matches. The CDR3 DNA reads TGTGCCAGCAGTGCGACAGGGCCAGGGGGCTACACCTTC. Translated: CASSATGPGGYTF. The whole variable domain, filled in from reference TRBV2 and TRBJ1-2, reads EPEVTQTPSHQVTQMGQEVILRCVPISNHLYFYWYRQILGQKVEFLVSFYNNEISEKSEIFDDQFSVERPDGSNFTLKIRSTKLEDSAMYFCASSATGPGGYTFGSGTRLTVV.

The chain has TRBV4-3 and TRBJ2-5; D might be TRBD1 (6 bases). The germline V gene has CDR1 LGHNA and CDR2 YSLEER. The CDR3 spans 14 residues. V was shortened by 2 bases and J by 4 bases, with 11 bases between the two germline ends. The CDR3 DNA follows: TGCGCCAGCAGCCAAACAGGGATGGGAGAGACCCAGTACTTC. It is translated as CASSQTGMGETQYF.

This chain links TRBV28 with TRBJ1-1; D gene uncertain. Germline CDR1 and CDR2: MDHEN and SYDVKM. CDR3 length: 13 residues. The V end lost 2 bases, the J end lost 4 bases, and 8 bases lay between the germline ends. The chain's CDR3 is CASSLGQLTEAFF. The CDR3, as DNA: TGTGCCAGCAGTTTAGGGCAGCTCACTGAAGCTTTCTTT.

The chain couples TRBV4-2 to TRBJ1-2; D is unclear. The CDR3 is 15 amino acids. CDR1 and CDR2 from the germline V gene are LGHNA and YNFKEQ. Trimming took 0 bases from V and 3 from J, leaving 11 bases between them. CDR3 residues: CASSQEQSRDYGYTF. CDR3 DNA sequence: TGTGCCAGCAGCCAAGAACAATCTCGGGACTATGGCTACACCTTC.

V and J are TRBV12-5 and TRBJ2-7; possible D gene TRBD1, 5 bases. V lost 3 bases and J 7 bases, leaving 10 bases between the germline ends. From germline, CDR1 is LGHNT and CDR2 FRNRAP. This CDR3 has 12 amino acids. CDR3 loop: CASGFPGMEQYF. CDR3 in DNA: TGTGCTAGTGGTTTCCCAGGGATGGAGCAGTACTTC.

The V call is TRBV5-5, the J call TRBJ1-2; 10 bases fit TRBD1. The CDR3 has 15 amino acids. J was trimmed by 4 bases and V by 0 bases; bases with no gene match: 3. Germline lookup yields CDR1 SGHKS and CDR2 YYEKEE (reference sequence). The CDR3 spells CASSLAGTGVYGYTF. CDR3 bases: TGTGCCAGCAGCTTGGCCGGGACAGGGGTCTATGGCTACACCTTC. Supplemented by reference TRBV5-5 and TRBJ1-2, the full variable domain reads DAGVTQSPTHLIKTRGQQVTLRCSPISGHKSVSWYQQVLGQGPQFIFQYYEKEERGRGNFPDRFSARQFPNYSSELNVNALLLGDSALYLCASSLAGTGVYGYTFGSGTRLTVV.

A single count supports this clone. The rearrangement uses TRBV5-4 and TRBJ1-1; the D gene is possibly TRBD1 (5 bases). Germline V gene lookup returns CDR1 SGHNT and CDR2 YYREEE (reference sequence). The V gene lost 1 base and the J gene lost 4 bases, with 8 bases spanning the gap. The CDR3 contains 13 residues. The CDR3 is CASSLLGGTEAFF. As DNA, the CDR3 is TGTGCCAGCAGCTTGCTGGGGGGCACTGAAGCTTTCTTT.

This sequence joins TRBV30 and TRBJ1-2; D call uncertain. V dropped 7 bases and J dropped 0 bases, with 15 bases sitting between them. CDR3 length: 14 amino acids. The germline gives CDR1 GTSNPN, CDR2 SVGIG (reference sequence). The CDR3 region has the DNA TGTGCCTTCCGTCTTGGAGTCTCTAACTATGGCTACACCTTC. Residues: CAFRLGVSNYGYTF.

This chain uses TRBV28 with TRBJ1-2, with D maybe TRBD1 (6 bases). Germline V CDR1 and CDR2: MDHEN, SYDVKM. Deletions cut 5 bases from V and 8 bases from J, with 24 bases between. CDR3 length equals 16 residues. The CDR3 region has the DNA TGTGCCAGCAGTAACCTGGACAGAGCCCTATCGCGCGGCTACACCTTC. Protein: CASSNLDRALSRGYTF.

The rearrangement links TRBV5-1 to TRBJ1-2; 8 bases line up with TRBD1. The CDR3 loop spans 16 amino acids. Germline V gene sequence: CDR1 SGHRS, CDR2 YFSETQ. V lost 3 bases and J lost 2; bases outside the gene matches: 9. The CDR3 DNA reads TGCGCCAGCAGCTGGGGTACGGGACAGGTGAACTATGGCTACACCTTC. It specifies CASSWGTGQVNYGYTF.